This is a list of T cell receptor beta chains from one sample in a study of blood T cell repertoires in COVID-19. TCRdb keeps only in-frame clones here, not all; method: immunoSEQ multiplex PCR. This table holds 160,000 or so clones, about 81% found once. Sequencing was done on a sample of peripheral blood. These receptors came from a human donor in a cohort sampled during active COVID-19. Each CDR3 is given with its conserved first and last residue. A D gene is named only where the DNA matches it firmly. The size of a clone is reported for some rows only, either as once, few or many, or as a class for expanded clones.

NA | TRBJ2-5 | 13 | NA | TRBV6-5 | TGTGCCAGCAGTAACGGGCGAGGGGGGACCCAGTACTTC | CASSNGRGGTQYF
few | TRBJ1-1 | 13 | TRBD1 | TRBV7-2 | TGTGCCAGCAGCTGGGACAGGAACACTGAAGCTTTCTTT | CASSWDRNTEAFF
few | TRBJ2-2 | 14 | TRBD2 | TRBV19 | TGTGCCCTAGGGAGCGGGAACCCGCCCGGGGAGCTGTTTTTT | CALGSGNPPGELFF
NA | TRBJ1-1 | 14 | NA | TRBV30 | TGTGCCTGGAGTCCCCCAGGGGTGGACGCTGAAGCTTTCTTT | CAWSPPGVDAEAFF
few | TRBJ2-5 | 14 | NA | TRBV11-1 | TGTGCCAGCAGCACCACCGGGAACCAAGAGACCCAGTACTTC | CASSTTGNQETQYF
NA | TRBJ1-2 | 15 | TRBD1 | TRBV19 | TGTGCCAGTAGTCCCCCTGCAGGGGGTGTCTATGGCTACACCTTC | CASSPPAGGVYGYTF
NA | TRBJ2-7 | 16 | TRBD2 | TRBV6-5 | TGTGCCAGCAGTTACTCGGGCGGGGGTAGCTCCTACGAGCAGTACTTC | CASSYSGGGSSYEQYF
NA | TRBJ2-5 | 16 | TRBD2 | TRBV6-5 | TGTGCCAGCAGTTACTCGCAACTAGCGGGGGTAGAGACCCAGTACTTC | CASSYSQLAGVETQYF
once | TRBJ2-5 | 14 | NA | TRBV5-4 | TGTGCCAGCAGCTTGGTTGGGCAGGGGGAGACCCAGTACTTC | CASSLVGQGETQYF
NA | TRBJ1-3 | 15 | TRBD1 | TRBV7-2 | TGTGCCAGCAGCCAGGACAGGGGGCTTGGAAACACCATATATTTT | CASSQDRGLGNTIYF
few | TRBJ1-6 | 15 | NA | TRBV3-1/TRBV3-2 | TGTGCCAGCTCCGGGGTCGGCGGGGATATTTCACCCCTCCACTTT | CASSGVGGDISPLHF
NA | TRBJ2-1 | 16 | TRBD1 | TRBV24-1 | TGTGCCACCAGTGATTCTGGGACAGGGGTCTACAATGAGCAGTTCTTC | CATSDSGTGVYNEQFF
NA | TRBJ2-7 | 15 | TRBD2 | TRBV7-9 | TGTGCCAGCAGCATCCGCGGGAGGCCCCCCGGCGAGCAGTACTTC | CASSIRGRPPGEQYF
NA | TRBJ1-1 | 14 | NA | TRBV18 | TGTGCCAGCTCATTCGCGTCACAGGGCGTGGGAGCTTTCTTT | CASSFASQGVGAFF
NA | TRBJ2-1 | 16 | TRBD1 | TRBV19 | TGTGCCAGTAGTATATGGGGACAGGGGGCTTACAATGAGCAGTTCTTC | CASSIWGQGAYNEQFF
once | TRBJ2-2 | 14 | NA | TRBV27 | TGTGCCAGCAGACAGGACACTGACACCGGGGAGCTGTTTTTT | CASRQDTDTGELFF
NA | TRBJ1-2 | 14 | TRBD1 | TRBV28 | TGTGCCAGCAGGTCTCAGGGGGCTAACTATGGCTACACCTTC | CASRSQGANYGYTF
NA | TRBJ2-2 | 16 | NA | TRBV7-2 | TGTGCCAGCAGCCCTAGAGCCAGAGAGGGTACCGGGGAGCTGTTTTTT | CASSPRAREGTGELFF
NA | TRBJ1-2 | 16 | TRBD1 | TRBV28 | TGTGCCAGCAGTCCGAACGACAGGGCAGATGGCTATGGCTACACCTTC | CASSPNDRADGYGYTF
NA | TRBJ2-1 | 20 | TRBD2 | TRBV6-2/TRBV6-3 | TGTGCCAGCAGTTACTCGTTTAGCGGGGGGGCACGTGTTCCCCCGGCCGAGCAGTTCTTC | CASSYSFSGGARVPPAEQFF
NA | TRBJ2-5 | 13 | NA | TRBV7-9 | TGTGCCAGCAGCCCCTTAGCGGAAGAGACCCAGTACTTC | CASSPLAEETQYF
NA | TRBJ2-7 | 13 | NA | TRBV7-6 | TGTGCCAGCAGCTTAGCGATAACAGGGGAGCAGTACTTC | CASSLAITGEQYF
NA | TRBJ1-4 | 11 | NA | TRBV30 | TGTGCCTGGAGTCTAAATGAAAAACTGTTTTTT | CAWSLNEKLFF
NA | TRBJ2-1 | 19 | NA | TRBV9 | TGTGCCAGCAGCGTAGGCCGGGGGATGGGACGGGGGACCTACAATGAGCAGTTCTTC | CASSVGRGMGRGTYNEQFF
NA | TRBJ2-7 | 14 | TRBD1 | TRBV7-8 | TGTGCCAGCAGCCGGGACAGGATTTCCTACGAGCAGTACTTC | CASSRDRISYEQYF
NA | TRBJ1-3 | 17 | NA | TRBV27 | TGTGCCAGCAGTTTACGGCAGGGATCCTTCTCTGGAAACACCATATATTTT | CASSLRQGSFSGNTIYF
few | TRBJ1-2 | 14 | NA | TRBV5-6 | TGTGCCAGCAGCTTGGACAGGCACCACTATGGCTACACCTTC | CASSLDRHHYGYTF
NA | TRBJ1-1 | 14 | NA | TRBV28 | TGTGCCAGCAGCCTACTCGGGGGGAACACTGAAGCTTTCTTT | CASSLLGGNTEAFF
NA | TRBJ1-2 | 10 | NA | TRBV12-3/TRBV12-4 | TGTGCCAGCAGCTCGGATGGCTACACCTTC | CASSSDGYTF
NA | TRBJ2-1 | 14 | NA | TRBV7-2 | TGTGCCAGCAGCTTAGTCCCTAGCATCAATGAGCAGTTCTTC | CASSLVPSINEQFF
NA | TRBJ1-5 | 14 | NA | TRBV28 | TGTGCCAGCAGATCAGGACAGACATGGGCGCCCCAGCATTTT | CASRSGQTWAPQHF
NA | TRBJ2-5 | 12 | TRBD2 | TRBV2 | TGTGCCAGCAAAGGCGGGGGTGAGACCCAGTACTTC | CASKGGGETQYF
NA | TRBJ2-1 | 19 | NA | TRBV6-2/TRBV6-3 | TGTGCCAGCAGTTCCCTCCCACCCGAGACTAGACCAACCTACAATGAGCAGTTCTTC | CASSSLPPETRPTYNEQFF
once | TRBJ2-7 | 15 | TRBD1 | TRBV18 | TGTGCCAGCTCACCAGGACAGGGGTCAACCTACGAGCAGTACTTC | CASSPGQGSTYEQYF
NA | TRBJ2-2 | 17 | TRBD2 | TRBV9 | TGTGCCAGCAGCCCCAGGTGGCTAGCGGGGAACACCGGGGAGCTGTTTTTT | CASSPRWLAGNTGELFF
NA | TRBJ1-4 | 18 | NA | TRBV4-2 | TGTGCCAGCAGCCAGGCGGCGGGGGCCGGAGCAACTAATGAAAAACTGTTTTTT | CASSQAAGAGATNEKLFF
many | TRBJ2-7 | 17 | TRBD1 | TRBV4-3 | TGCGCCAGCAGCCAATCCACTCGAGGACAGGGAGCCTACGAGCAGTACTTC | CASSQSTRGQGAYEQYF
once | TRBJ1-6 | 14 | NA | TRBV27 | TGTGCCAGCAGTGAGTGGACAGATAATTCACCCCTCCACTTT | CASSEWTDNSPLHF
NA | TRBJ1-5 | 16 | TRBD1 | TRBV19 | TGTGCCAGTAGTACCGCAGGGGGCTTCGGCAATCAGCCCCAGCATTTT | CASSTAGGFGNQPQHF
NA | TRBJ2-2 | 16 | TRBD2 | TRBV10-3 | TGTGCCATCAGTACAGCGGGGGGTTCGGGCACCGGGGAGCTGTTTTTT | CAISTAGGSGTGELFF
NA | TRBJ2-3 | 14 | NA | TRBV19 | TGTGCCAGTAGTATCTCTGGGGGACTAGATACGCAGTATTTT | CASSISGGLDTQYF